These 32 T cell receptor beta chains came from one sample sequenced in a study of blood T cell repertoires in COVID-19. Data came from immunoSEQ multiplex PCR; TCRdb stores just in-frame clones and leaves some out. The sample contains more than 100,000 clones, about 79% of which appear only once. The sequencing input was peripheral blood. These receptors originate from a woman aged 70-85 years with acute or convalescent COVID-19.

This clone was picked up a small number of times. The rearrangement joins TRBV11-3 to TRBJ2-1, with a weak D call TRBD1 (6 bases). Trimming removed 6 bases at V and 0 bases at J, with 12 bases between. The CDR3 extends over 15 amino acids. Per the germline V gene, CDR1 is SGHNT and CDR2 is YENEEA. As DNA, the CDR3 is TGTGCCAGCAGAAAAAGGACAGCCTCCTACAATGAGCAGTTCTTC. Amino acids: CASRKRTASYNEQFF.

The table lists this clone with a few counts. The chain links TRBV29-1 to TRBJ1-2, with D unresolved. Germline CDR1 reads SQVTM; CDR2 reads ANQGSEA. V lost 5 bases and J lost 5, with 18 bases in between. This CDR3 comprises 14 residues. In DNA, the CDR3 is TGCAGCGTTCAACAAAGGGAGGAACCGTATGGCTACACCTTC. Its protein product is CSVQQREEPYGYTF.

This chain links TRBV3-1 (or the pseudogene TRBV3-2) with TRBJ2-1; 7 nucleotides match TRBD2. The CDR3 totals 15 residues. Germline V CDR1 and CDR2: LGHDT, YNNKEL (reference sequence). J was trimmed by 1 base and V by 2 bases; bases with no gene match: 2. Written as DNA, the CDR3 is TGTGCCAGCAGCCAAACGGGGGGTTCCTACAATGAGCAGTTCTTC. Translated, it gives CASSQTGGSYNEQFF.

The chain joins TRBV11-3 to TRBJ1-3, with D unresolved. Germline-derived CDR1 and CDR2 are SGHNT and YENEEA. V shed 0 bases and J shed 3 bases, with 6 bases lying between them. The CDR3 has 14 amino acids. The CDR3 DNA reads as TGTGCCAGCAGCTTAGATCCCAGTGGAAACACCATATATTTT. Protein product: CASSLDPSGNTIYF.

The rearrangement uses TRBV5-5 and TRBJ2-3, with TRBD1 matching over 7 bases. Per germline, CDR1 SGHKS and CDR2 YYEKEE (reference sequence). V lost 0 bases, J lost 5 bases, and 9 bases stayed unmatched. The CDR3 is 16 residues long. The CDR3 nucleotides are TGTGCCAGCAGCTTGGCCAACAGGGGTGGAAAAGATACGCAGTATTTT. Its protein is CASSLANRGGKDTQYF.

V and J are TRBV7-2 and TRBJ1-2; TRBD1 agrees at 9 bases. After removal of 5 bases from V and 6 bases from J, the junction contained 13 bases not matched to a gene. Germline V gives CDR1 SGHTA, CDR2 FQGNSA. The CDR3 sequence is 16 residues long. The CDR3 region has the DNA TGTGCCAGCAGCACAAAGAACACAGGGGGCCAAAATGGCTACACCTTC. Protein product: CASSTKNTGGQNGYTF. Combining the CDR3 with reference TRBV7-2 and TRBJ1-2 gives the whole variable domain GAGVSQSPSNKVTEKGKDVELRCDPISGHTALYWYRQSLGQGLEFLIYFQGNSAPDKSGLPSDRFSAERTGGSVSTLTIQRTQQEDSAVYLCASSTKNTGGQNGYTFGSGTRLTVV.

The chain joins TRBV6-5 to TRBJ1-1, with 8 bases aligning to TRBD1. The CDR3 runs 15 residues. The junction had 9 bases not matched to a gene; V was cut back by 5 bases and J by 4 bases. Germline-derived CDR1 and CDR2 are MNHEY and SVGAGI. The CDR3 sequence: CASSRNRGSRTEAFF. The CDR3 DNA sequence: TGTGCCAGCAGTCGGAACAGGGGGTCCCGCACTGAAGCTTTCTTT.

Only one count was recorded for this clone. This sequence joins TRBV7-9 and TRBJ1-1; D not certain. V was shortened by 3 bases and J by 1 base, with 9 bases between the two germline ends. The germline V gene has CDR1 SEHNR and CDR2 FQNEAQ (reference sequence). The CDR3 is 14 amino acids. This chain's CDR3 is CASSLGGWNTEAFF. CDR3 DNA sequence: TGTGCCAGCAGCTTGGGAGGATGGAACACTGAAGCTTTCTTT.

J is TRBJ2-5 and V is TRBV28; D ambiguous. V gave up 6 bases and J gave up 1 base, with 12 bases separating them. The length of the CDR3 is 14 residues. CDR1 is MDHEN, CDR2 SYDVKM, per germline. The CDR3 DNA reads TGTGCCAGCAGAACCCTTTTGGCCCAAGAGACCCAGTACTTC. It translates to CASRTLLAQETQYF.

This chain uses TRBV19 with TRBJ1-4; 8 bases align to TRBD1. The CDR3 runs to 15 residues. CDR1 and CDR2 (germline): LNHDA, SQIVND (reference sequence). V trimming: 6 bases; J trimming: 0 bases; junction bases outside the gene matches: 3. The CDR3 region is CASRPQGATNEKLFF. Here the CDR3 DNA reads TGTGCCAGTAGGCCACAGGGGGCAACTAATGAAAAACTGTTTTTT.

V usage is TRBV11-2 and J usage is TRBJ2-7, with TRBD2 as a possible D gene (5 bases). Germline values: CDR1 SGHAT, CDR2 FQNNGV. The CDR3 sequence is 15 residues long. V was shortened by 0 bases and J by 2 bases, with 11 bases between the two germline ends. DNA for the CDR3: TGTGCCAGCAGCTTAGAAAGCGGTGGCCCCTACGAGCAGTACTTC. The encoded protein is CASSLESGGPYEQYF.

V and J are TRBV5-1 and TRBJ1-3; 7 bases match TRBD1. The CDR3 extends over 15 amino acids. CDR1 and CDR2 (germline): SGHRS, YFSETQ. V was clipped by 0 bases and J by 2 bases; unmatched bases: 2. CDR3 DNA sequence: TGCGCCAGCAGCTTGGGAGGACAGGCTGGAAACACCATATATTTT. Its protein is CASSLGGQAGNTIYF.

The CDR3, as DNA: TGTGCCAGCAGTTTATTGGGGGGAGGTGAAGCTTTCTTT. Its translation: CASSLLGGGEAFF. This sequence joins TRBV12-3 or TRBV12-4 and TRBJ1-1; TRBD1 might be the D (5 bases). CDR3 size: 13 residues. Trimming stripped 2 bases from V and 7 bases from J, with 11 bases between.

J is TRBJ2-3 and V is TRBV9; weak D call: TRBD2 (5 bases). Trimming pared 0 bases from V and 3 bases from J, leaving 8 bases between. The CDR3 is made up of 14 amino acids. The germline CDR1 and CDR2 sequences are SGDLS and YYNGEE. The CDR3 DNA sequence: TGTGCCAGCAGCGTAGCTAGCCTTACAGATACGCAGTATTTT. Amino acid sequence: CASSVASLTDTQYF.

The chain carries TRBV2 and TRBJ1-4; 8 bases are shared with TRBD1. Losses at the gene ends were 2 bases for V and 7 bases for J; bases not matched to a gene: 6. The germline CDR1 and CDR2 sequences are SNHLY and FYNNEI. The CDR3 spans 15 residues. As DNA, the CDR3 is TGTGCCAGCAGTGAACAGGGGGCGCGAGGTGAAAAACTGTTTTTT. This codes for CASSEQGARGEKLFF.

The genes are TRBV24-1 and TRBJ1-5, with D tentatively TRBD1 (5 bases). Trimming pared 8 bases from V and 7 bases from J, leaving 20 bases between. In germline, CDR1 is KGHDR, CDR2 SFDVKD. The CDR3 length is 15 residues. For the CDR3, the DNA is TGTGCCACCACGCACGGCAGGGCACTGGAACAGCCCCAGCATTTT. The encoded protein is CATTHGRALEQPQHF.

The chain employs TRBV9 and TRBJ2-7; 9 bases match TRBD2. This CDR3 contains 16 residues. V was clipped by 0 bases and J by 2 bases; unmatched bases: 6. Looked up from germline, CDR1 is SGDLS and CDR2 is YYNGEE. CDR3 nucleotide sequence: TGTGCCAGCAGCGTAGGGAGCGGGGGGCGGACCTACGAGCAGTACTTC. It specifies CASSVGSGGRTYEQYF.

The genes are TRBV6-5 and TRBJ2-1; D might be TRBD2 (6 bases). The CDR3 is made up of 15 amino acids. CDR1 and CDR2 (germline): MNHEY, SVGAGI. Trimming took 6 bases from V and 4 from J, leaving 16 bases between them. CDR3 DNA sequence: TGTGCCAGCAGAGCAGGTGGAGGGACTTACAATGAGCAGTTCTTC. Translating it yields CASRAGGGTYNEQFF.

The genes are TRBV7-9 and TRBJ1-1, with 7 bases identical to TRBD1. J lost 3 bases, V lost 2 bases, and 0 bases had no gene match. Germline CDR1 SEHNR, CDR2 FQNEAQ (reference sequence). This CDR3 contains 13 residues. The CDR3 loop reads CASSLQGDTEAFF. CDR3 DNA: TGTGCCAGCAGCTTACAGGGGGACACTGAAGCTTTCTTT.

This clone has only a few counts. This rearrangement joins TRBV30 to TRBJ1-2; no reliable D call. Germline CDR1 reads GTSNPN; CDR2 reads SVGIG (reference sequence). The CDR3 is made up of 12 amino acids. The V and J ends lost 1 base and 4 bases respectively, with 7 bases between them. The CDR3 DNA is TGTGCCTGGAGTGGGGGAGGCTATGGCTACACCTTC. It translates to CAWSGGGYGYTF.

This clone was seen a single time. The rearrangement uses TRBV9 and TRBJ2-3, with unresolved D. Germline V CDR1 and CDR2: SGDLS, YYNGEE. This CDR3 comprises 14 residues. V lost 1 base to trimming and J lost 1 base, with 7 bases between them. CDR3: CASSVIPGTDTQYF. CDR3 DNA sequence: TGTGCCAGCAGCGTAATACCGGGCACAGATACGCAGTATTTT. The variable domain in full, completed from reference TRBV9 and TRBJ2-3, reads DSGVTQTPKHLITATGQRVTLRCSPRSGDLSVYWYQQSLDQGLQFLIQYYNGEERAKGNILERFSAQQFPDLHSELNLSSLELGDSALYFCASSVIPGTDTQYFGPGTRLTVL.

This chain joins TRBV4-3 and TRBJ2-7; 7 nucleotides align to TRBD1. The trim removed 0 bases at V and 9 bases at J, leaving 11 bases unmatched. The CDR3 sequence is 15 residues long. Germline V gene sequence: CDR1 LGHNA, CDR2 YSLEER. CDR3 sequence reads: CASSQDWGQLAVQYF. The CDR3 DNA reads TGCGCCAGCAGCCAAGATTGGGGACAGTTAGCAGTGCAGTACTTC.

The J gene is TRBJ2-5, the V gene TRBV5-1; no reliable D call. Germline loops: CDR1 SGHRS, CDR2 YFSETQ. Deletions cut 4 bases from V and 1 base from J, with 11 bases between. The CDR3 spans 14 residues. As DNA, the CDR3 is TGCGCCAGCAGCACTACTATCTCCCAAGAGACCCAGTACTTC. It specifies CASSTTISQETQYF.

The chain has TRBV6-2 or TRBV6-3 and TRBJ1-5; D gene ambiguous. Trimming removed 2 bases from V and 4 bases from J, with 18 bases in between. Germline CDR1 MNHEY, CDR2 SVGEGT. This CDR3 has 17 residues. CDR3 sequence: CASSYRSGTDFNQPQHF. CDR3 nucleotide sequence: TGTGCCAGCAGTTACAGGTCAGGTACCGATTTTAATCAGCCCCAGCATTTT.

The genes are TRBV15 and TRBJ2-5; 9 bases fit TRBD2. This CDR3 comprises 15 residues. V lost 1 base to trimming and J lost 6 bases; unmatched junction nucleotides: 6. Germline V gene data show CDR1 as LNHNV and CDR2 as YYDKDF (reference sequence). This CDR3 reads CATSRASGAEKTQYF. CDR3 DNA: TGTGCCACCAGCAGAGCTAGCGGGGCCGAAAAGACCCAGTACTTC. Using reference TRBV15 and TRBJ2-5 for the parts outside the CDR3, the full variable domain is DAMVIQNPRYQVTQFGKPVTLSCSQTLNHNVMYWYQQKSSQAPKLLFHYYDKDFNNEADTPDNFQSRRPNTSFCFLDIRSPGLGDTAMYLCATSRASGAEKTQYFGPGTRLLVL.

The chain recombines TRBV7-6 with TRBJ2-5, with 8 positions matching TRBD2. Germline V CDR1 and CDR2: SGHVS, FNYEAQ. The CDR3 spans 16 residues. The J segment lost 5 bases and the V segment lost 6 bases, leaving 14 bases of the junction unmatched. The CDR3 reads CASSSRGGRSSETQYF. The CDR3 region has the DNA TGTGCCAGCAGTTCTCGCGGGGGGCGGAGCTCGGAGACCCAGTACTTC.

The chain employs TRBV6-5 and TRBJ1-3; no definite D call. Germline V gives CDR1 MNHEY, CDR2 SVGAGI. The V and J ends lost 2 bases and 0 bases respectively, with 11 bases between them. The CDR3 contains 16 residues. In DNA, the CDR3 is TGTGCCAGCAGTTACATGGGAGGGTACTCTGGAAACACCATATATTTT. Translating it yields CASSYMGGYSGNTIYF.

The gene calls are TRBV18 and TRBJ1-1; TRBD1 aligns across 8 bases. Germline loops: CDR1 KGHSH, CDR2 LQKENI. Losses at the gene ends were 3 bases for V and 3 bases for J; bases not matched to a gene: 3. This CDR3 has 14 residues. As DNA, the CDR3 is TGTGCCAGCTCACCTGGACAGGGCTACACTGAAGCTTTCTTT. Protein product: CASSPGQGYTEAFF.

V usage is TRBV30 and J usage is TRBJ2-3, with unresolved D. The CDR3 runs to 12 residues. Trimming took off 2 bases at V and 4 bases at J, with 7 bases between the two ends. Per the germline V gene, CDR1 is GTSNPN and CDR2 is SVGIG (reference sequence). CDR3 coding DNA: TGTGCCTGGAGTTCCTCCTCAGATACGCAGTATTTT. It codes for CAWSSSSDTQYF.

This chain joins TRBV7-9 and TRBJ2-1, with 7 bases identical to TRBD2. The V gene's germline CDR1 is SEHNR and CDR2 FQNEAQ (reference sequence). The CDR3 sequence is 19 residues long. V dropped 4 bases and J dropped 0; count of bases not matched to a gene: 15. CDR3 amino acids: CASSYSSGGRHFSYNEQFF. CDR3 DNA sequence: TGTGCCAGCAGCTACAGCTCGGGGGGACGCCACTTCTCCTACAATGAGCAGTTCTTC.

The genes are TRBV10-3 and TRBJ1-1; 7 nucleotides align to TRBD1. This CDR3 is 14 amino acids long. Germline-derived CDR1 and CDR2 are ENHRY and SYGVKD. The V gene end was trimmed by 6 bases and the J gene end by 0 bases; junction bases not matched to a gene: 4. The CDR3 nucleotides are TGTGCCATCAGCGGGACAGCCATGAACACTGAAGCTTTCTTT. This translates into CAISGTAMNTEAFF.

V gene TRBV6-5 combines with J gene TRBJ2-7, with 8 bases matching TRBD1. V shed 6 bases, J shed 1 base, and the junction held 8 bases outside the gene matches. The germline CDR1 and CDR2 sequences are MNHEY and SVGAGI. The CDR3 is made up of 15 amino acids. The CDR3 region has the DNA TGTGCCAGCAGGGACCAGGGGGCGCAATCCTACGAGCAGTACTTC. Residues: CASRDQGAQSYEQYF.